This TCR beta chain was documented in a study of cytomegalovirus exposure and HLA in healthy donors. PCR employed 60 Vbeta and 13 Jbeta primers. Assay used: immunoSEQ multiplex PCR; TCRdb lists only in-frame clones, some missing. The sample has roughly 87,000 clones; about 85% are singletons. This CDR3 contains 18 residues. The germline V gene encodes CDR1 MDHEN and CDR2 SYDVKM. V shed 6 bases, J shed 2 bases, and the junction held 11 bases outside the gene matches. The sequence was obtained from a woman between 35 and 50 years old in good health and CMV-seropositive. This chain connects TRBV28 to TRBJ2-6; 9 bases map to TRBD1. Sequencing used PBMCs. The DNA for the CDR3 is TGTGCCAGCAGGGGAACAGGGGGCGCTGGTCCTGGGGCCAACGTCCTGACTTTC. Its protein product is CASRGTGGAGPGANVLTF.